These 18 T cell receptor beta chains originate from one sample sequenced in a study of CD8 T cells in ankylosing spondylitis. TCRdb ran MiXCR on the 5' RACE reads and lists one entry per CDR3 protein. The sample contains 250,000 to 350,000 distinct CDR3 sequences, around 20% of which appear only once. The sample comprised blood, either unsorted or a sorted T cell fraction (not recorded which). The receptors were gathered from a male donor with ankylosing spondylitis or in good health (not recorded which).

At least ten counts were recorded for this clonotype. The gene calls are TRBV12-3 or TRBV12-4 and TRBJ1-4, with 9 nucleotides matching TRBD1. The CDR3 sequence is 16 residues long. The trim removed 2 bases at V and 5 bases at J, leaving 6 bases unmatched. CDR3 region: CASSLYYRGRNEKLFF. The DNA of the CDR3 is TGTGCCAGCAGTTTATACTACAGGGGGCGAAATGAAAAACTGTTTTTT.

This clonotype was counted only a few times. The chain combines TRBV28 with TRBJ2-5, with a possible D match to TRBD1 (5 bases). CDR1 MDHEN and CDR2 SYDVKM come from the germline V gene. The CDR3 consists of 15 residues. Trimming cost V 2 bases and J 1 base, with 11 bases left between them. CDR3 loop: CASSLRQTLQETQYF. As DNA, the CDR3 is TGTGCCAGCAGTTTACGACAGACCCTCCAAGAGACCCAGTACTTC.

In its sample, this clonotype was seen many times. V is TRBV6-6 and J is TRBJ1-6; D remains ambiguous. The germline CDR1 and CDR2 sequences are MNHNY and SVGAGI (reference sequence). Trimming cost V 9 bases and J 0 bases, with 6 bases left between them. The CDR3 loop spans 13 amino acids. CDR3 sequence: CASQSSYNSPLHF. Written as DNA, the CDR3 is TGTGCCAGTCAGAGCTCCTATAATTCACCCCTCCACTTT.

This chain connects TRBV12-3 or TRBV12-4 to TRBJ1-2; D gene unclear. V was clipped by 3 bases and J by 8 bases, with 10 bases between them. The CDR3 spans 12 residues. For the CDR3, the DNA is TGTGCCAGCAGTTTCCCCGGAGGCGGCTACACCTTC. Translated, it gives CASSFPGGGYTF.

This sequence joins TRBV7-9 and TRBJ2-2, with D unresolved. The CDR3 loop spans 15 amino acids. V was shortened by 5 bases and J by 8 bases, with 18 bases between the two germline ends. The V gene's germline CDR1 is SEHNR and CDR2 FQNEAQ (reference sequence). The CDR3 DNA reads TGTGCCAGCAGCCCAGGACGTCTCCCGGGTGGGGAGCTGTTTTTT. This translates into CASSPGRLPGGELFF.

This clonotype was counted only a few times. The V gene is TRBV20-1, the J gene TRBJ2-3; D is ambiguous. Trimming took off 6 bases at V and 2 bases at J, with 12 bases between the two ends. CDR3 length: 13 residues. Germline assignment: CDR1 DFQATT and CDR2 SNEGSKA (reference sequence). The CDR3 protein is CSALRRNTDTQYF. DNA for the CDR3: TGCAGTGCCCTCAGAAGGAACACAGATACGCAGTATTTT.

This clonotype was counted ten times or more. The chain carries TRBV10-3 and TRBJ2-1, with 7 bases matching TRBD2. The CDR3 is made up of 16 amino acids. The germline gives CDR1 ENHRY, CDR2 SYGVKD. V trimming: 11 bases; J trimming: 8 bases; junction bases outside the gene matches: 21. This chain's CDR3 is CAATNWGGGPAYEQFF. The CDR3 DNA is TGTGCCGCGACAAATTGGGGGGGAGGGCCCGCGTATGAGCAGTTCTTC.

This clonotype was detected ten times or more. The chain employs TRBV7-8 and TRBJ2-3; the match to TRBD2 covers 12 bases. The CDR3 sequence is 15 residues long. V shed 5 bases and J 4 bases; nucleotides not matched to a gene: 4. The V gene's germline CDR1 is SGHVS and CDR2 FQNEAQ. The CDR3 loop reads CASSPLAGGPDTQYF. Written as DNA, the CDR3 is TGTGCCAGCAGCCCGCTAGCGGGGGGGCCAGATACGCAGTATTTT.

This clonotype was seen a handful of times. This chain links TRBV5-1 with TRBJ1-1; possible D gene TRBD1, 5 bases. The V end lost 2 bases, the J end lost 10 bases, and 12 bases lay between the germline ends. Per the germline V gene, CDR1 is SGHRS and CDR2 is YFSETQ. This CDR3 has 12 amino acids. CDR3: CASSLEGAGAFF. The CDR3 bases are TGCGCCAGCAGCTTAGAAGGGGCCGGAGCTTTCTTT.

This clonotype has more than one count but fewer than ten. The rearrangement joins TRBV25-1 to TRBJ1-1; D is unclear. CDR1 is MGHDK, CDR2 SYGVNS, per germline. V was cut by 0 bases and J by 4 bases, with 9 bases left in between. This CDR3 contains 14 residues. The CDR3: CASSEYGVGTEAFF. CDR3 sequence (DNA): TGTGCCAGCAGTGAATATGGGGTGGGCACTGAAGCTTTCTTT. The complete variable domain, with remaining parts taken from reference TRBV25-1 and TRBJ1-1, reads EADIYQTPRYLVIGTGKKITLECSQTMGHDKMYWYQQDPGMELHLIHYSYGVNSTEKGDLSSESTVSRIRTEHFPLTLESARPSHTSQYLCASSEYGVGTEAFFGQGTRLTVV.

This chain links TRBV28 with TRBJ2-5; D is unclear. Germline-derived CDR1 and CDR2 are MDHEN and SYDVKM. V shed 5 bases and J shed 5 bases, with 15 bases lying between them. This CDR3 spans 14 amino acids. The CDR3 DNA reads TGTGCCAGCAGTCATGACGGAAGGTGGGAGACCCAGTACTTC. This gives the protein CASSHDGRWETQYF.

This clonotype was detected many times. The V call is TRBV29-1, the J call TRBJ2-3; no clear D gene. The germline V gene has CDR1 SQVTM and CDR2 ANQGSEA. The CDR3 has 13 residues. Trimming left V 6 bases short and J 2 bases short, with 12 bases between. CDR3: CSVAAQDTDTQYF. The CDR3 DNA reads TGCAGCGTCGCAGCCCAGGACACAGATACGCAGTATTTT.

A few counts support this clonotype. The V gene is TRBV10-3, the J gene TRBJ2-7; TRBD1 might be the D (7 bases). The V end was cut by 2 bases, the J end by 2 bases, with 13 bases between. The CDR3 covers 15 residues. Germline V gene sequence: CDR1 ENHRY, CDR2 SYGVKD. The CDR3 protein is CAISERGDRPYEQYV. As DNA, the CDR3 is TGTGCCATCAGTGAGAGGGGGGACAGACCCTACGAGCAGTACGTC.

This chain joins TRBV4-1 and TRBJ1-2; no clear D. V shed 3 bases and J shed 0 bases, with 11 bases lying between them. The CDR3 is 15 amino acids. Germline CDR1 reads MGHRA; CDR2 reads YSYEKL. The CDR3, as DNA: TGCGCCAGCAGCCAGGAAGCCGCGTCTAACTATGGCTACACCTTC. Encoded protein: CASSQEAASNYGYTF.

The chain has TRBV5-1 and TRBJ2-1; D might be TRBD2 (5 bases). CDR3 length equals 16 residues. CDR1 and CDR2 from the germline V gene are SGHRS and YFSETQ. Trimming left V 0 bases short and J 3 bases short, with 13 bases between. CDR3 sequence: CASSLALGGLYNEQFF. CDR3 nucleotides: TGCGCCAGCAGCTTGGCGTTAGGAGGCCTCTACAATGAGCAGTTCTTC.

This clonotype was seen ten or more times. The chain employs TRBV4-1 and TRBJ2-3, with 8 positions matching TRBD2. Germline V gene lookup returns CDR1 MGHRA and CDR2 YSYEKL. This CDR3 contains 16 residues. J gave up 6 bases and V 0 bases, and 8 bases lay outside the gene matches. In DNA, the CDR3 is TGCGCCAGCAGCCAAGACAGGGGACTAGTAACGGATACGCAGTATTTT. This encodes CASSQDRGLVTDTQYF.

V gene TRBV20-1 combines with J gene TRBJ1-5; D is unclear. Deletions cut 3 bases from V and 0 bases from J, with 15 bases between. CDR3 size: 16 residues. In germline, CDR1 is DFQATT, CDR2 SNEGSKA (reference sequence). The CDR3 reads CSARGEGARSNQPQHF. The CDR3 region has the DNA TGCAGTGCTAGGGGTGAAGGCGCCCGTAGCAATCAGCCCCAGCATTTT.

J is TRBJ2-3 and V is TRBV15; 14 bases fit TRBD2. The CDR3 length is 15 residues. From germline, CDR1 is LNHNV and CDR2 YYDKDF (reference sequence). V was pared by 8 bases and J by 6 bases, with 7 bases of the junction left unmatched. The CDR3 is CATGRLAGGRDTQYF. The CDR3 DNA reads as TGTGCCACCGGAAGACTAGCGGGAGGGCGGGATACGCAGTATTTT.